The 13 T cell receptor beta chains below were found in one sample sequenced in a study of blood T cell repertoires in COVID-19. TCRdb's table, derived via immunoSEQ multiplex PCR, lists solely in-frame clones and lacks some. Here the sample spans some 220,000 clones, about 85% being singletons. The sequenced material came from peripheral blood. Receptors originate from a woman aged 80 or older with active or convalescent COVID-19.

V gene TRBV20-1 combines with J gene TRBJ1-1; D call uncertain. CDR3 size: 15 residues. Germline V lookup: CDR1 DFQATT, CDR2 SNEGSKA (reference sequence). Trimming took 3 bases from V and 4 from J, leaving 18 bases between them. CDR3 in DNA: TGCAGTGCTAGTGATCCACCCGGGGTAATCACTGAAGCTTTCTTT. It specifies CSASDPPGVITEAFF.

This clone was observed a single time. The V call is TRBV20-1, the J call TRBJ2-7; D uncertain. The CDR3 consists of 11 residues. The ends were cut back, 4 bases at V and 1 base at J, with 5 bases in the middle. Looked up from germline, CDR1 is DFQATT and CDR2 is SNEGSKA (reference sequence). CDR3 amino acids: CSAIVSYEQYF. CDR3 DNA: TGCAGTGCTATAGTTTCCTACGAGCAGTACTTC.

This clone came up a few times. The rearrangement uses TRBV30 and TRBJ2-7; 7 nucleotides align to TRBD1. From germline, CDR1 is GTSNPN and CDR2 SVGIG (reference sequence). J was trimmed by 0 bases and V by 5 bases; bases with no gene match: 7. CDR3 length: 14 residues. The CDR3: CAWSPGQSSYEQYF. The CDR3 DNA follows: TGTGCCTGGTCTCCGGGACAGAGCTCCTACGAGCAGTACTTC.

CDR3 coding DNA: TGTGCCAGCAGTGACGGACAGGGTAGGGATACGCAGTATTTT. Amino acids: CASSDGQGRDTQYF. The chain couples TRBV6-1 to TRBJ2-3; TRBD1 agrees at 8 bases. Unmatched junction bases numbered 5, after V lost 3 bases and J lost 6 bases. The germline gives CDR1 MNHNS, CDR2 SASEGT. The length of the CDR3 is 14 residues.

This chain links TRBV30 with TRBJ2-7, with D perhaps matching TRBD1 (7 bases). Germline CDR1 is GTSNPN and CDR2 is SVGIG (reference sequence). V lost 5 bases, J lost 3 bases, and 17 bases lay in between. This CDR3 contains 14 residues. For the CDR3, the DNA is TGTGCCTGGGGCGGCAGGGGGGCCGTCTACGAGCAGTACTTC. Translation: CAWGGRGAVYEQYF. Using reference TRBV30 and TRBJ2-7 for the parts outside the CDR3, the full variable domain is SQTIHQWPATLVQPVGSPLSLECTVEGTSNPNLYWYRQAAGRGLQLLFYSVGIGQISSEVPQNLSASRPQDRQFILSSKKLLLSDSGFYLCAWGGRGAVYEQYFGPGTRLTVT.

CDR3 region: CASSYSPGLAETQYF. The CDR3 bases are TGTGCCAGCAGTTACTCTCCGGGACTAGCAGAGACCCAGTACTTC. The chain recombines TRBV6-6 with TRBJ2-5; the match to TRBD2 covers 9 bases. Germline CDR1 and CDR2: MNHNY and SVGAGI (reference sequence). The ends lost 0 bases at V and 4 bases at J; junction bases unmatched: 3. This CDR3 comprises 15 residues.

J is TRBJ1-2 and V is TRBV27; TRBD1 agrees at 7 bases. This CDR3 has 16 residues. The germline CDR1 and CDR2 sequences are MNHEY and SMNVEV (reference sequence). Losses at the gene ends were 3 bases for V and 7 bases for J; bases not matched to a gene: 14. The CDR3 spells CASSFQTGTAMGGYTF. The CDR3 coding sequence is TGTGCCAGCAGTTTTCAAACCGGGACAGCAATGGGTGGCTACACCTTC.

The chain links TRBV11-3 to TRBJ1-4; TRBD1 matches 8 bases. Germline trimming cut 3 bases from V and 4 bases from J; bases unmatched to any gene: 4. The length of the CDR3 is 15 residues. CDR1 and CDR2 (germline): SGHNT, YENEEA. This CDR3 is CASSFRQGYNEKLFF. CDR3 sequence (DNA): TGTGCCAGCAGCTTCCGACAGGGGTATAATGAAAAACTGTTTTTT.

The chain is built from TRBV7-2 and TRBJ1-2; D not certain. CDR3 length: 13 residues. The V end was cut by 1 base, the J end by 7 bases, with 10 bases between. CDR1 and CDR2 from the germline V gene are SGHTA and FQGNSA. This CDR3 reads CASSLERVGGYTF. DNA for the CDR3: TGTGCCAGCAGCTTAGAGAGGGTTGGTGGCTACACCTTC. Using reference TRBV7-2 and TRBJ1-2 for the parts outside the CDR3, the full variable domain is GAGVSQSPSNKVTEKGKDVELRCDPISGHTALYWYRQSLGQGLEFLIYFQGNSAPDKSGLPSDRFSAERTGGSVSTLTIQRTQQEDSAVYLCASSLERVGGYTFGSGTRLTVV.

The rearrangement links TRBV7-2 to TRBJ1-2; D gene ambiguous. V lost 5 bases and J lost 5, with 6 bases in between. Per germline, CDR1 SGHTA and CDR2 FQGNSA. CDR3 length: 11 amino acids. The CDR3 protein is CASSPVYGYTF. DNA of the CDR3: TGTGCCAGCAGCCCGGTTTATGGCTACACCTTC.

This chain uses TRBV5-6 with TRBJ1-1; D might be TRBD1 (5 bases). CDR3 length equals 15 residues. Germline V gene lookup returns CDR1 SGHDT and CDR2 YYEEEE. Trimming left V 2 bases short and J 0 bases short, with 11 bases between. Here the CDR3 reads CASSFVWGMNTEAFF. CDR3 nucleotides: TGTGCCAGCAGCTTCGTATGGGGCATGAACACTGAAGCTTTCTTT. The variable domain in full, completed from reference TRBV5-6 and TRBJ1-1, reads DAGVTQSPTHLIKTRGQQVTLRCSPKSGHDTVSWYQQALGQGPQFIFQYYEEEERQRGNFPDRFSGHQFPNYSSELNVNALLLGDSALYLCASSFVWGMNTEAFFGQGTRLTVV.

DNA for the CDR3: TGTGCCACCTACCGTTCCAGGGGGGCGAAGACTGAAGCTTTCTTT. Amino acids: CATYRSRGAKTEAFF. The V gene is TRBV2, the J gene TRBJ1-1, with TRBD1 matching over 7 bases. The CDR3 runs to 15 residues. Losses at the gene ends were 10 bases for V and 5 bases for J; bases not matched to a gene: 16. CDR1 SNHLY and CDR2 FYNNEI come from the germline V gene.

V gene TRBV6-1 combines with J gene TRBJ2-7; D may be TRBD2 (5 bases). The CDR3 sequence is 14 residues long. Trimming removed 3 bases at V and 11 bases at J, with 20 bases between. Germline V gene data show CDR1 as MNHNS and CDR2 as SASEGT. CDR3 region: CASSEGRPPVREYF. In DNA form, the CDR3 reads TGTGCCAGCAGTGAGGGAAGACCACCAGTGAGGGAGTACTTC.